Below are 7 T cell receptor beta chains sequenced from a single sample in a study of cytomegalovirus exposure and HLA in healthy donors. PCR employed 60 Vbeta and 13 Jbeta primers. Libraries were prepared by immunoSEQ multiplex PCR; TCRdb keeps only in-frame clonotypes and omits some of them. The sample has 150,000 to 200,000 clones, roughly 80% seen once. The sequencing sample was made of PBMCs. Every receptor here comes from a woman under 30 in good health and CMV-seronegative.

This clone was observed once. This chain joins TRBV5-6 and TRBJ2-3; maybe TRBD2 (5 bases). Germline CDR1 and CDR2: SGHDT and YYEEEE. The CDR3 runs to 15 residues. The germline V and J ends were trimmed by 2 bases and 7 bases, with 17 bases remaining between them. CDR3 bases: TGTGCCAGCAGCTTTGGAGTAGAGGGAATCAATACGCAGTATTTT. It encodes CASSFGVEGINTQYF.

The chain is built from TRBV5-1 and TRBJ2-7; D gene uncertain. This CDR3 comprises 14 residues. Trimming removed 0 bases at V and 0 bases at J, with 7 bases between. CDR1 SGHRS and CDR2 YFSETQ come from the germline V gene. CDR3 DNA: TGCGCCAGCAGCTTGGATCCAGGCTCCTACGAGCAGTACTTC. It yields the protein CASSLDPGSYEQYF.

About this clone itself: Additional DNA sequences in this sample encode the identical CDR3. The V and J genes are TRBV30 and TRBJ1-5; the match to TRBD1 covers 8 bases. V gave up 0 bases and J gave up 4 bases; unmatched junction bases: 5. CDR3 length equals 15 residues. Germline values: CDR1 GTSNPN, CDR2 SVGIG (reference sequence). DNA of the CDR3: TGTGCCTGGAGTGTACTTCAGGGGGCGAATCAGCCCCAGCATTTT. Its protein product is CAWSVLQGANQPQHF.

The rearrangement links TRBV27 to TRBJ2-7; 10 bases map to TRBD1. The CDR3 extends over 15 amino acids. The V gene's germline CDR1 is MNHEY and CDR2 SMNVEV (reference sequence). The trim removed 7 bases at V and 3 bases at J, leaving 9 bases unmatched. This CDR3 reads CASTEAGQGHYEQYF. Written as DNA, the CDR3 is TGTGCCAGCACCGAGGCGGGACAGGGGCACTACGAGCAGTACTTC.

The genes are TRBV5-1 and TRBJ2-7; 8 bases line up with TRBD1. This CDR3 region has 15 residues. V shed 0 bases and J 2 bases; nucleotides not matched to a gene: 4. Germline CDR1 and CDR2: SGHRS and YFSETQ. CDR3 in amino acids: CASSLGQGTTYEQYF. CDR3 bases: TGCGCCAGCAGCTTGGGACAGGGGACAACCTACGAGCAGTACTTC.

V usage is TRBV28 and J usage is TRBJ2-7; 9 bases line up with TRBD2. The germline V gene has CDR1 MDHEN and CDR2 SYDVKM. J was trimmed by 3 bases and V by 6 bases; bases with no gene match: 15. The length of the CDR3 is 17 residues. The CDR3 DNA reads TGTGCCAGCAGCTGGGGGAGCGGGAGGACTTGGGACTACGAGCAGTACTTC. This sequence encodes CASSWGSGRTWDYEQYF.

V and J are TRBV2 and TRBJ2-2; TRBD1 might be the D (8 bases). Germline V lookup: CDR1 SNHLY, CDR2 FYNNEI. V lost 1 base and J lost 6, with 12 bases in between. The CDR3 runs to 15 residues. CDR3: CASSEGTGRAGELFF. The DNA for the CDR3 is TGTGCCAGCAGTGAAGGGACAGGGAGGGCCGGGGAGCTGTTTTTT.